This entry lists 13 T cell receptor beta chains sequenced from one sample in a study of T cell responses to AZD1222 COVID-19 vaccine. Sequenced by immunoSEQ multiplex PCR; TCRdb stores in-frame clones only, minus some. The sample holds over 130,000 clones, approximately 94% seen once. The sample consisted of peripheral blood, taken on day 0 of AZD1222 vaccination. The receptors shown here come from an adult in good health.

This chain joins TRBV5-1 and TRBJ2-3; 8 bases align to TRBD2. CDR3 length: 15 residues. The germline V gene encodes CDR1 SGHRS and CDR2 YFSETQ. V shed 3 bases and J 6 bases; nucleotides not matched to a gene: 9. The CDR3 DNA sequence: TGCGCCAGCAGCTCGACCGGGACTAGAGGGGATACGCAGTATTTT. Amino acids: CASSSTGTRGDTQYF.

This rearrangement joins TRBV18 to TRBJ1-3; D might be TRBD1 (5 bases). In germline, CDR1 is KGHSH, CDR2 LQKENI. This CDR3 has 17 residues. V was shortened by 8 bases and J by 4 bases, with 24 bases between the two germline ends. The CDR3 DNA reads TGTGCCAGCACCCTTACCGGGACCCAAACTTCCGGAAACACCATATATTTT. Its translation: CASTLTGTQTSGNTIYF. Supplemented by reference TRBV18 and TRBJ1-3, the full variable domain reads NAGVMQNPRHLVRRRGQEARLRCSPMKGHSHVYWYRQLPEEGLKFMVYLQKENIIDESGMPKERFSAEFPKEGPSILRIQQVVRGDSAAYFCASTLTGTQTSGNTIYFGEGSWLTVV.

The CDR3 protein is CASSSAGLITEAFF. CDR3 bases: TGTGCCAGCAGTTCGGCAGGGCTTATCACTGAAGCTTTCTTT. The V and J genes are TRBV6-5 and TRBJ1-1; D might be TRBD1 (5 bases). The CDR3 length is 14 residues. V was cut by 4 bases and J by 4 bases, with 13 bases left in between. Looked up from germline, CDR1 is MNHEY and CDR2 is SVGAGI.

The CDR3, as DNA: TGTGCCAGCAGCGCAGGACGGGAAGCTTTCTTT. Translating it yields CASSAGREAFF. V is TRBV9 and J is TRBJ1-1; D call uncertain. V lost 3 bases and J lost 8, with 8 bases in between. The germline gives CDR1 SGDLS, CDR2 YYNGEE. The CDR3 runs 11 residues.

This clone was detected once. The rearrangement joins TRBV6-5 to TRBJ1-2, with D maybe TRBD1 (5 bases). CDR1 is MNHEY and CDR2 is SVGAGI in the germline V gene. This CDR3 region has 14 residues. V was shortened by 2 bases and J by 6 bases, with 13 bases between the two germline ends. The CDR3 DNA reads TGTGCCAGCAGTTACGGCAGGGACGGGAATGGCTACACCTTC. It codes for CASSYGRDGNGYTF.

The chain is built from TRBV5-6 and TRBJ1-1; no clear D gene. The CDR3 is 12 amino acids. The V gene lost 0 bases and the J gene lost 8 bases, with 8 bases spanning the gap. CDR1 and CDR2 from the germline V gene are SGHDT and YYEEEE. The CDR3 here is CASSLDIREAFF. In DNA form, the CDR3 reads TGTGCCAGCAGCTTGGATATAAGAGAAGCTTTCTTT.

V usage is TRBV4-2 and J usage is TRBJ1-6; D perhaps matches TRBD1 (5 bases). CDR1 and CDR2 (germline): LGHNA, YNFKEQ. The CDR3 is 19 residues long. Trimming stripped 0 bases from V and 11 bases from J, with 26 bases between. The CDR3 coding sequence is TGTGCCAGCAGCCAAGAAGGGTTAGCAGGGAGAATTCCGGCGGCACCCCTCCACTTT. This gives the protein CASSQEGLAGRIPAAPLHF.

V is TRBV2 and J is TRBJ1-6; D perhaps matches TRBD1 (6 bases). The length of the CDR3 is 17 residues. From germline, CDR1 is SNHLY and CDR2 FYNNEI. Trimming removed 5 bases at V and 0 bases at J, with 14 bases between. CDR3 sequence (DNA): TGTGCCAGCAGTCTAATACAGGGCAGCTCCTATAATTCACCCCTCCACTTT. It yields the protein CASSLIQGSSYNSPLHF.

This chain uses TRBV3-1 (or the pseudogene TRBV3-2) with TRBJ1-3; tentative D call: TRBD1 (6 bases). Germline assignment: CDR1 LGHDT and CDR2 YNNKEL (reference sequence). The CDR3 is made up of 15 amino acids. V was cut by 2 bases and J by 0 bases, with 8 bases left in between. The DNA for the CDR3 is TGTGCCAGCAGCCAAACGACAGGCTCTGGAAACACCATATATTTT. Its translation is CASSQTTGSGNTIYF.

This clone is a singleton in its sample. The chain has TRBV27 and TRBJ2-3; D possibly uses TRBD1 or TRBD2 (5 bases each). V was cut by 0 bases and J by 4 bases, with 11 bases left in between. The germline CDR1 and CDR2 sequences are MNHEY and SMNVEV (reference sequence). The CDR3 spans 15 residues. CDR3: CASSLSWGPPDTQYF. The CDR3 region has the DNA TGTGCCAGCAGTTTATCGTGGGGACCGCCAGATACGCAGTATTTT.

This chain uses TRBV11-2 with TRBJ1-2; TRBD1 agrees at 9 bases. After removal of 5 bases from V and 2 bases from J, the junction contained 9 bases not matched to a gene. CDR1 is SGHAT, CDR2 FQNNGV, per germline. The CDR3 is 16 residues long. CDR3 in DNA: TGTGCCAGCAGCGTTACCCCCGGGACAGGGAACTATGGCTACACCTTC. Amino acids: CASSVTPGTGNYGYTF.

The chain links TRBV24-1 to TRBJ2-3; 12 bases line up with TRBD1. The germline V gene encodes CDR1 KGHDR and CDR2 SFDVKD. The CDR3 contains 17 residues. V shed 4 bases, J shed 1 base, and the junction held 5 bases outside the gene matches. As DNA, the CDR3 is TGTGCCACCAGTGAGGGGACAGGGGGCTCGGGCACAGATACGCAGTATTTT. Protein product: CATSEGTGGSGTDTQYF.

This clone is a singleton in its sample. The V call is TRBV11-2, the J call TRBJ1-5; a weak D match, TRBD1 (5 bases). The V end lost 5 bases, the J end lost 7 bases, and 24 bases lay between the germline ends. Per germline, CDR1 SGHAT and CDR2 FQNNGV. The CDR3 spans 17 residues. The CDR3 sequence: CASSADHTGTQTQPQHF. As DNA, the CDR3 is TGTGCCAGCAGCGCCGACCACACTGGGACTCAGACACAGCCCCAGCATTTT.